Presented here are 20 T cell receptor beta chains from one specimen sequenced in a study of blood T cell repertoires in COVID-19. TCRdb's table, derived via immunoSEQ multiplex PCR, lists solely in-frame clones and lacks some. The sample carries over 75,000 clones, around 86% recorded once. The specimen was peripheral blood. These receptors were collected from a human donor in a cohort sampled during active COVID-19.

The rearrangement uses TRBV18 and TRBJ1-3; D is undetermined. V lost 3 bases and J lost 0, with 12 bases in between. The CDR3 totals 16 residues. Looked up from germline, CDR1 is KGHSH and CDR2 is LQKENI. The CDR3 loop is CASSPIQDYSGNTIYF. The DNA for the CDR3 is TGTGCCAGCTCACCCATTCAGGACTACTCTGGAAACACCATATATTTT.

This clone was recorded once. The V call is TRBV19, the J call TRBJ1-6; tentatively, D is TRBD1 (5 bases). The CDR3 is 13 amino acids. Germline CDR1 is LNHDA and CDR2 is SQIVND (reference sequence). The ends were cut back, 7 bases at V and 10 bases at J, with 14 bases in the middle. The CDR3 region is CASKVGGQSPLHF. The DNA for the CDR3 is TGTGCCAGTAAAGTGGGGGGTCAGTCACCCCTCCACTTT.

The V call is TRBV19, the J call TRBJ2-3; TRBD2 might be the D (6 bases). CDR1 and CDR2 from the germline V gene are LNHDA and SQIVND (reference sequence). Trimming left V 3 bases short and J 2 bases short, with 12 bases between. The length of the CDR3 is 15 residues. The CDR3 is CASSMGWGLTDTQYF. The CDR3, as DNA: TGTGCCAGTAGTATGGGTTGGGGACTCACAGATACGCAGTATTTT.

The V call is TRBV6-1, the J call TRBJ1-4; D ambiguous. Germline CDR1 and CDR2: MNHNS and SASEGT. This CDR3 region has 16 residues. V lost 2 bases and J lost 2, with 12 bases in between. In DNA, the CDR3 is TGTGCCAGCAGTGAATTGGACGGAGGGACTAATGAAAAACTGTTTTTT. This codes for CASSELDGGTNEKLFF.

The gene calls are TRBV10-1 and TRBJ2-5; D uncertain. The CDR3 spans 14 residues. Germline CDR1 reads WNHNN; CDR2 reads SYGVQD (reference sequence). The ends were cut back, 6 bases at V and 5 bases at J, with 16 bases in the middle. In DNA, the CDR3 is TGCGCCAGCAGCGAATTTCTAGTAGGCGAGACCCAGTACTTC. Amino acid sequence: CASSEFLVGETQYF.

The chain couples TRBV19 to TRBJ2-7; maybe TRBD2 (5 bases). Trimming shortened V by 3 bases and J by 6 bases, and 9 bases separated the two germline ends. Germline loops: CDR1 LNHDA, CDR2 SQIVND (reference sequence). CDR3 length: 12 amino acids. DNA for the CDR3: TGTGCCAGTAGTATCCGAGAGGGCGAGCAGTACTTC. Its translation is CASSIREGEQYF. The full variable domain, completed using reference TRBV19 and TRBJ2-7, is DGGITQSPKYLFRKEGQNVTLSCEQNLNHDAMYWYRQDPGQGLRLIYYSQIVNDFQKGDIAEGYSVSREKKESFPLTVTSAQKNPTAFYLCASSIREGEQYFGPGTRLTVT.

This sequence joins TRBV18 and TRBJ2-5; 9 nucleotides match TRBD1. J lost 4 bases, V lost 0 bases, and 6 bases had no gene match. This CDR3 contains 16 residues. The germline V gene has CDR1 KGHSH and CDR2 LQKENI. The CDR3 region has the DNA TGTGCCAGCTCACCACCCCAAGGACAGGGGAGAGAGACCCAGTACTTC. It translates to CASSPPQGQGRETQYF.

The rearrangement links TRBV5-1 to TRBJ2-1; the D gene is possibly TRBD1 (6 bases). V was cut by 4 bases and J by 4 bases, with 15 bases left in between. This CDR3 region has 15 residues. Germline-derived CDR1 and CDR2 are SGHRS and YFSETQ. As DNA, the CDR3 is TGCGCCAGCAGCCGGGACATCCCAAATTACAATGAGCAGTTCTTC. As protein: CASSRDIPNYNEQFF.

The chain uses TRBV5-6 and TRBJ1-1, with 9 bases fitting TRBD1. CDR1 and CDR2 (germline): SGHDT, YYEEEE. This CDR3 comprises 14 residues. V trimming: 2 bases; J trimming: 4 bases; junction bases outside the gene matches: 3. CDR3 amino acids: CASSFGTGSTEAFF. The CDR3 region has the DNA TGTGCCAGCAGCTTTGGGACAGGGAGCACTGAAGCTTTCTTT.

This clone was picked up many times. V usage is TRBV10-1 and J usage is TRBJ2-2, with D hard to call. The CDR3 loop spans 18 amino acids. V lost 2 bases, J lost 0 bases, and 16 bases lay in between. Germline V lookup: CDR1 WNHNN, CDR2 SYGVQD (reference sequence). CDR3 nucleotides: TGCGCCAGCAGTGAGGCACCCCACGAGTTCGCGAACACCGGGGAGCTGTTTTTT. This codes for CASSEAPHEFANTGELFF.

This chain connects TRBV2 to TRBJ2-7; 10 nucleotides line up with TRBD2. The CDR3 sequence is 15 residues long. Germline assignment: CDR1 SNHLY and CDR2 FYNNEI. Germline trimming cut 2 bases from V and 0 bases from J; bases unmatched to any gene: 1. This chain's CDR3 is CASSEPSGSSYEQYF. CDR3 sequence (DNA): TGTGCCAGCAGTGAACCTAGCGGGAGCTCCTACGAGCAGTACTTC.

This clone showed up just a few times. Other DNA sequences of this sample code for an identical CDR3. The chain combines TRBV7-9 with TRBJ2-7; 9 nucleotides align to TRBD1. This CDR3 region has 14 residues. The junction had 6 bases not matched to a gene; V was cut back by 2 bases and J by 7 bases. Germline V gene data show CDR1 as SEHNR and CDR2 as FQNEAQ (reference sequence). DNA for the CDR3: TGTGCCAGCAGCTTAACCGGGACAGGGACGGAGCAGTACTTC. This translates into CASSLTGTGTEQYF.

This clone has a single count. The chain couples TRBV19 to TRBJ2-1; 9 nucleotides match TRBD2. J lost 9 bases, V lost 3 bases, and 6 bases had no gene match. Germline CDR1 is LNHDA and CDR2 is SQIVND (reference sequence). The CDR3 spans 14 residues. CDR3 coding DNA: TGTGCCAGTAGTATTGGCGGGAGGGAGAGTGAGCAGTTCTTC. Protein product: CASSIGGRESEQFF. The variable domain in full, completed from reference TRBV19 and TRBJ2-1, reads DGGITQSPKYLFRKEGQNVTLSCEQNLNHDAMYWYRQDPGQGLRLIYYSQIVNDFQKGDIAEGYSVSREKKESFPLTVTSAQKNPTAFYLCASSIGGRESEQFFGPGTRLTVL.

The chain has TRBV4-3 and TRBJ2-3, with 9 nucleotides matching TRBD1. This CDR3 is 15 amino acids long. Per the germline V gene, CDR1 is LGHNA and CDR2 is YSLEER. The junction had 9 bases not matched to a gene; V was cut back by 5 bases and J by 6 bases. The CDR3 DNA sequence: TGCGCCAGCAGCTCCAGGACAGGGGAGTCGGATACGCAGTATTTT. Translating gives CASSSRTGESDTQYF.

This rearrangement joins TRBV5-5 to TRBJ2-5; TRBD1 might be the D (6 bases). The CDR3 contains 18 residues. Between the trimmed V and J ends, which lost 4 bases and 5 bases, there was a span of 27 bases. The germline V gene encodes CDR1 SGHKS and CDR2 YYEKEE (reference sequence). The CDR3 loop reads CASSRSSIASDRTETQYF. Written as DNA, the CDR3 is TGTGCCAGCAGCCGCTCATCGATTGCCTCGGACAGAACGGAGACCCAGTACTTC.

A single count supports this clone. This chain links TRBV7-2 with TRBJ2-5; perhaps TRBD2 as D (7 bases). The V gene's germline CDR1 is SGHTA and CDR2 FQGNSA. Trimming removed 5 bases at V and 4 bases at J, with 17 bases between. The CDR3 consists of 15 residues. CDR3 nucleotide sequence: TGTGCCAGCAGCCCAAGGGGAGGGGGGCGAGAGACCCAGTACTTC. Its protein product is CASSPRGGGRETQYF.

V usage is TRBV6-2 or TRBV6-3 and J usage is TRBJ2-1; 9 bases align to TRBD2. Germline loops: CDR1 MNHEY, CDR2 SVGEGT. The trim removed 0 bases at V and 7 bases at J, leaving 4 bases unmatched. This CDR3 is built from 15 residues. The CDR3 is CASSYSSGRANEQFF. The CDR3, as DNA: TGTGCCAGCAGTTACTCTAGCGGGAGAGCAAATGAGCAGTTCTTC.

This sequence joins TRBV12-3 or TRBV12-4 and TRBJ2-1, with D uncertain. This CDR3 region has 13 residues. Trimming removed 7 bases at V and 12 bases at J, with 19 bases between. CDR3 DNA sequence: TGTGCCAGCACCGATCTGGCTGAACCGGGGCAGTTCTTC. Translated: CASTDLAEPGQFF.

The chain is built from TRBV3-1 (or the pseudogene TRBV3-2) and TRBJ2-5; D unresolved. V shed 3 bases and J shed 5 bases, with 4 bases lying between them. Germline assignment: CDR1 LGHDT and CDR2 YNNKEL (reference sequence). The CDR3 is 11 residues long. CDR3: CASSQRETQYF. The CDR3 DNA reads TGTGCCAGCAGCCAGCGGGAGACCCAGTACTTC.

The chain joins TRBV10-3 to TRBJ2-7; TRBD1 agrees at 7 bases. This CDR3 is 13 amino acids long. Germline lookup yields CDR1 ENHRY and CDR2 SYGVKD. The ends lost 2 bases at V and 7 bases at J; junction bases unmatched: 5. The CDR3 DNA reads as TGTGCCATCAGTGAGGGGACAGTTAGGGAGCAGTACTTC. Amino acid sequence: CAISEGTVREQYF.